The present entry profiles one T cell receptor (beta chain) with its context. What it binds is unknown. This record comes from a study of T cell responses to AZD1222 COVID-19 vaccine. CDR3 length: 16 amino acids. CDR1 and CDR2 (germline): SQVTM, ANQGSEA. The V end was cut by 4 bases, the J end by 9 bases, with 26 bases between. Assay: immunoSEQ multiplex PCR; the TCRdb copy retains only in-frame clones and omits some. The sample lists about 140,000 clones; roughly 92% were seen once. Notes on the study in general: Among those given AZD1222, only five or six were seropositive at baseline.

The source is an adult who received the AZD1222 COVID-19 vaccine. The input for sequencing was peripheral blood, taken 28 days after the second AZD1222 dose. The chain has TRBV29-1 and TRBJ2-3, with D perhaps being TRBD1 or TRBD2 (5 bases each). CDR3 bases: TGCAGCGTTGCGGGCCTTTGGGAGCTGGGAAAGGGGACGCAGTATTTT. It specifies CSVAGLWELGKGTQYF.